Detailed here is one TCR beta chain. Its antigen is still unknown. Each donor was a Caucasian adult residing in Nashville, Tennessee. Germline V gene lookup returns CDR1 LNHDA and CDR2 SQIVND (reference sequence). V dropped 6 bases and J dropped 5; count of bases not matched to a gene: 9. The CDR3 totals 15 residues. These data are taken from a study of shared clonotypes between healthy human individuals. Overall study findings and caveats: Blood was the only sampled material, and tissue repertoires likely differ. There were few donors, and this limited the genetic and exposure-history diversity represented.

The assay was run at deep level. Clones were sequenced by immunoSEQ multiplex PCR, and TCRdb holds only the in-frame ones, with some missing. Here the sample spans 500,000 to 650,000 clones, around 78% being singletons. This clonotype was sampled from a woman in her 40s in good health. Some clones in this sample may be carry-over from other donors' samples. The rearrangement links TRBV19 to TRBJ2-1; TRBD1 agrees at 8 bases. Sequencing was carried out using PBMCs. This CDR3 is CASRGRTGSHNEQFF. The CDR3 nucleotides are TGTGCCAGTAGGGGCAGGACAGGGTCCCACAATGAGCAGTTCTTC. The complete variable domain, with remaining parts taken from reference TRBV19 and TRBJ2-1, reads DGGITQSPKYLFRKEGQNVTLSCEQNLNHDAMYWYRQDPGQGLRLIYYSQIVNDFQKGDIAEGYSVSREKKESFPLTVTSAQKNPTAFYLCASRGRTGSHNEQFFGPGTRLTVL.